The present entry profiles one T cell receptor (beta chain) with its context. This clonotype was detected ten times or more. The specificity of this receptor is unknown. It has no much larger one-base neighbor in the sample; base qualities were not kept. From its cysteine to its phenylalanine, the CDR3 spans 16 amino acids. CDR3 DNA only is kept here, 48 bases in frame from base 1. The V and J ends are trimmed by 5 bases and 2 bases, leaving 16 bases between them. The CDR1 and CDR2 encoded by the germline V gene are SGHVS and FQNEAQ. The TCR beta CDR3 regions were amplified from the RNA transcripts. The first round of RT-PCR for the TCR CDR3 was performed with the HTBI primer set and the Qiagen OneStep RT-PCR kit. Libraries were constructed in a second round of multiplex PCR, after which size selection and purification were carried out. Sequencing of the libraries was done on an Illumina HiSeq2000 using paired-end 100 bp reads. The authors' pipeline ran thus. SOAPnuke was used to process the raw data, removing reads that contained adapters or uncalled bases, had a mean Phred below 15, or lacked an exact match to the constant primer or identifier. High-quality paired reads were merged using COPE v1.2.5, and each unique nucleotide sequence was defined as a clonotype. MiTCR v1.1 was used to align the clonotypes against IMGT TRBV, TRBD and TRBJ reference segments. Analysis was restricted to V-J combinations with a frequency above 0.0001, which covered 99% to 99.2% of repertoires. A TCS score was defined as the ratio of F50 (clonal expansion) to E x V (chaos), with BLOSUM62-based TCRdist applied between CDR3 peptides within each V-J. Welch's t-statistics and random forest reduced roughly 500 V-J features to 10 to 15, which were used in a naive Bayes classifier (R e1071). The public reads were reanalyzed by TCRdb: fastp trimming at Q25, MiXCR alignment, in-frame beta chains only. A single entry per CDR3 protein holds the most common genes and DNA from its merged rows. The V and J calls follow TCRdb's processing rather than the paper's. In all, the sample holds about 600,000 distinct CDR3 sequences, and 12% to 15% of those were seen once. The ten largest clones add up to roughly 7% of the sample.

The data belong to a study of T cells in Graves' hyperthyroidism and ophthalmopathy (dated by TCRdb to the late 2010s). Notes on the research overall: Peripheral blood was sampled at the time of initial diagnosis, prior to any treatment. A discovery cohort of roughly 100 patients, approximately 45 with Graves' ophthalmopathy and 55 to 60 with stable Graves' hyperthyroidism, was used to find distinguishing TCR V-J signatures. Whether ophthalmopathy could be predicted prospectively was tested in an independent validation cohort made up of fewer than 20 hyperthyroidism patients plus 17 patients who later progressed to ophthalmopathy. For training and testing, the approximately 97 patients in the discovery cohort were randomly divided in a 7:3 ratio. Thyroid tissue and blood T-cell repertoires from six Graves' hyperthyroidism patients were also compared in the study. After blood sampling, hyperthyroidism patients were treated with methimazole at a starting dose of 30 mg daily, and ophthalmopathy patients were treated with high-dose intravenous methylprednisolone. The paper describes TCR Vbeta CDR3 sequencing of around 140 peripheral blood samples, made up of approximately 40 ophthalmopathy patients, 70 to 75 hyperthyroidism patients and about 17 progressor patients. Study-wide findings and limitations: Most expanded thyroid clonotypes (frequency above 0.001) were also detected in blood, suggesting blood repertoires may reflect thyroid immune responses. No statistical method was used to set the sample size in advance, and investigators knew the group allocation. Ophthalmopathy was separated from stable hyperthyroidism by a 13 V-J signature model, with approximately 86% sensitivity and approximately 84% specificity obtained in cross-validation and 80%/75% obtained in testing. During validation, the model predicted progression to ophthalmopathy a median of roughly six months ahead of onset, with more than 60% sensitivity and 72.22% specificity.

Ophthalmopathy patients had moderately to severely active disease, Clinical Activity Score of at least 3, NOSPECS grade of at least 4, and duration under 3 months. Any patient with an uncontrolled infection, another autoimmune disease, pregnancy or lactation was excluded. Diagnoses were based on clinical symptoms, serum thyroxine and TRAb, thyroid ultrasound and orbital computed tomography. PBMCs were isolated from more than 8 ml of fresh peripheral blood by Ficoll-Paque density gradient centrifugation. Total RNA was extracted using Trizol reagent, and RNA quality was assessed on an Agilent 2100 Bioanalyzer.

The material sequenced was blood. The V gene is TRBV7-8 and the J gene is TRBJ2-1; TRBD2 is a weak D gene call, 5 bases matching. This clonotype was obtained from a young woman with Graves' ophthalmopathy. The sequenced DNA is TGTGCCAGCAGCCCCCCCACGGGATGGACCTACAATGAGCAGTTCTTC. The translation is CASSPPTGWTYNEQFF. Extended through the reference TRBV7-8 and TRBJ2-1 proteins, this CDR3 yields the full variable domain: GAGVSQSPRYKVAKRGQDVALRCDPISGHVSLFWYQQALGQGPEFLTYFQNEAQLDKSGLPSDRFFAERPEGSVSTLKIQRTQQEDSAVYLCASSPPTGWTYNEQFFGPGTRLTVL.